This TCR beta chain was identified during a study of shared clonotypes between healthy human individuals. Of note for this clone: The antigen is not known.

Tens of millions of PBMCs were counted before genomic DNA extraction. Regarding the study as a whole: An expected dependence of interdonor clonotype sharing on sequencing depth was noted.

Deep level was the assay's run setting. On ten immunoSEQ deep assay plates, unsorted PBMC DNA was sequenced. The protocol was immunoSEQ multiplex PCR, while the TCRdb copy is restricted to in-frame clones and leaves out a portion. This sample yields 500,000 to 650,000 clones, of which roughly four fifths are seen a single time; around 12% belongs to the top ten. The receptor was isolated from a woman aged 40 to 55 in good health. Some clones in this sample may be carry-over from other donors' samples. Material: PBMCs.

Here the CDR3 reads CASSPGTIQETQYF. The CDR3 DNA sequence: TGTGCCAGTAGTCCCGGGACGATTCAAGAGACCCAGTACTTC. The chain is built from TRBV19 and TRBJ2-5; D is tentatively TRBD1 or TRBD2 (5 bases each). Trimming stripped 5 bases from V and 2 bases from J, with 12 bases between. Germline-derived CDR1 and CDR2 are LNHDA and SQIVND (reference sequence). The CDR3 is 14 residues long.